The sequence of this T cell receptor (beta chain) was determined in a study of T cells in Graves' hyperthyroidism and ophthalmopathy. The length of the CDR3 is 12 residues. Trimming shortened V by 3 bases and J by 9 bases, and 11 bases separated the two germline ends. Per the germline V gene, CDR1 is SGHVS and CDR2 is FQNEAQ. Findings of the study overall: Blood also carried most thyroid clonotypes expanded above 0.001.

Patients were excluded because of uncontrolled infection, other autoimmune disease, pregnancy or lactation. Clinical symptoms, serum thyroxine and TRAb, thyroid ultrasound and orbital computed tomography were used for the diagnoses. This clonotype was picked up a small number of times. Its antigen remains unidentified. A much larger clone is a single base away; this may be a read error. TCR beta CDR3 regions were amplified from RNA. The primer set for the first-round RT-PCR of the TCR CDR3 was HTBI. TCRdb ran MiXCR on the multiplex PCR reads and lists one entry per CDR3 protein. The sample holds fewer than 700,000 distinct CDR3 sequences, about 15% seen once.

The rearrangement uses TRBV7-8 and TRBJ2-5; D gene uncertain. This receptor was identified in a young woman with Graves' ophthalmopathy. The sequenced sample was blood. The CDR3 coding sequence is TGTGCCAGCAGCTTCCATCAACGGTCCCAGTACTTC. Protein sequence: CASSFHQRSQYF.